Sequencing of this T cell receptor (beta chain) was carried out in a study of T and B cells in COVID-19 patients. Study-wide context: Peripheral blood came from COVID-19 patients with active infection or after recovery. Recovered patients mostly had mild to moderate COVID-19 managed as outpatients.

TRB was amplified from about 250-500 ng of blood genomic DNA. TRB rearrangements were amplified by multiplex PCR with BIOMED2 TRB-A/B primers. TCRdb independently ran MiXCR on the multiplex PCR reads; one entry per CDR3 protein. The table has thousands of distinct CDR3 sequences, roughly 28% seen once. Study observations and caveats: Highly clonal in active COVID-19, TRB repertoires exceeded healthy-donor diversity and richness at recovery.

This clonotype turned up a few times. Its antigen is unknown. Sequenced material: blood. This receptor was taken from a human donor with active COVID-19. The donor label of this sample is uncertain.

The CDR3: CASSSGGRYGYTF. CDR3 DNA sequence: TGTGCCAGCAGCTCAGGGGGCAGGTATGGCTACACCTTC. The chain uses TRBV13 and TRBJ1-2; 8 bases are shared with TRBD1. The germline V gene encodes CDR1 PRHDT and CDR2 FYEKMQ (reference sequence). Trimming removed 4 bases from V and 5 bases from J; junction bases left unmatched: 3. The CDR3 has 13 amino acids.